What follows is one T cell receptor beta chain and its context. The sample comes from a study of blood T cell repertoires in COVID-19. Overall study context: Sources were T cells, B-cell-depleted T cells, or PBMCs; the material itself was cDNA or gDNA.

The CDR3 loop spans 16 amino acids. Per germline, CDR1 SGHRS and CDR2 YFSETQ. The ends were cut back, 7 bases at V and 0 bases at J, with 14 bases in the middle. Authors' processing steps: Reference gene primer amplification gave estimated nucleated cell counts. Repertoires were generated with immunoSEQ multiplex PCR, while TCRdb's copy carries only in-frame clones and drops some. V and J calls and clone size are as listed in that table; D and trimming were resolved from the DNA. The sample yields about 14,000 clones, approximately 73% seen once. Source material: peripheral blood. The chain carries TRBV5-1 and TRBJ1-6; possibly TRBD1 for D (5 bases). The receptor was isolated from a boy aged 2 to 9 with active or convalescent COVID-19. CDR3 residues: CASRSGSYSYNSPLHF. In DNA form, the CDR3 reads TGCGCCAGCCGGTCAGGGTCCTACTCCTATAATTCACCCCTCCACTTT.